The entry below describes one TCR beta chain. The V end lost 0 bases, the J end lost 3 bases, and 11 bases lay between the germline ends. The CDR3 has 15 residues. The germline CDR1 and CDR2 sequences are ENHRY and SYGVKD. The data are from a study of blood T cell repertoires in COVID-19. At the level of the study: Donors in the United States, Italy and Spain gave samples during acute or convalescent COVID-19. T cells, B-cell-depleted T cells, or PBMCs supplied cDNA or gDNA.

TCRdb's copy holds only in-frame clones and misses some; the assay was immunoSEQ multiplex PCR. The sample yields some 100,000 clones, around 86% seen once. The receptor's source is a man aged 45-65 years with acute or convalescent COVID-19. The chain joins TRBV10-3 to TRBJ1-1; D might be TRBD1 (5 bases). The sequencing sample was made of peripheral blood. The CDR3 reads CAISESAGKDTEAFF. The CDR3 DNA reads TGTGCCATCAGTGAGTCGGCAGGGAAAGACACTGAAGCTTTCTTT.